The rows below give T cell receptor beta chains drawn from one sample of a study of T cell responses to AZD1222 COVID-19 vaccine. Using immunoSEQ multiplex PCR, the repertoire was profiled, and TCRdb retains in-frame clones only, with some absent. Counted here are approximately 82,000 clones, roughly 92% occurring once; the ten biggest clones make up roughly 3.1%. The sequencing here drew on peripheral blood, taken 28 days after the second AZD1222 dose. Receptors were obtained from an adult who received the AZD1222 COVID-19 vaccine. CDR3s include the opening cysteine and the closing phenylalanine or tryptophan.

J gene | CDR3 length | V gene | CDR3 protein
TRBJ2-5 | 16 | TRBV5-4 | CASSPGTSGNLETQYF
TRBJ1-1 | 14 | TRBV3-1/TRBV3-2 | CASSQGPADTEAFF
TRBJ1-2 | 13 | TRBV27 | CASSPDRDYGYTF
TRBJ2-7 | 14 | TRBV4-2 | CASSHGLAGGEQYF
TRBJ2-3 | 15 | TRBV15 | CATSSRAALAVAQYF
TRBJ1-2 | 15 | TRBV5-1 | CASSFEVGSLYGYTF
TRBJ1-3 | 15 | TRBV9 | CASSVGIGGGNTIYF
TRBJ2-1 | 16 | TRBV5-1 | CASSLDRVGSYNEQFF
TRBJ2-5 | 14 | TRBV7-2 | CASSSMGTKETQYF
TRBJ2-5 | 11 | TRBV28 | CASNVKETQYF
TRBJ2-1 | 15 | TRBV6-5 | CASSSGTGFPDEQFF
TRBJ2-7 | 12 | TRBV2 | CAGRQGVYEQYF
TRBJ1-1 | 15 | TRBV6-5 | CASSWSNRGNTEAFF